The 5 T cell receptor beta chains given below trace back to one sample, sequenced in a study of cytomegalovirus exposure and HLA in healthy donors. PCR involved 60 Vbeta and 13 Jbeta primers. Assay: immunoSEQ multiplex PCR; the TCRdb copy retains only in-frame clones and omits some. The repertoire includes roughly 120,000 clones, over 65% of them detected once, and around 15% sits in the top ten. The sequenced sample was PBMCs. The receptors originated from a man younger than 40 in good health and CMV-seropositive.

J is TRBJ2-1 and V is TRBV7-9; tentatively, D is TRBD2 (5 bases). This CDR3 has 14 amino acids. Trimming left V 5 bases short and J 12 bases short, with 20 bases between. Germline V gives CDR1 SEHNR, CDR2 FQNEAQ (reference sequence). The CDR3 sequence is CASSLGVLADGQFF. In nucleotides, the CDR3 is TGTGCCAGCAGCCTCGGGGTCTTGGCGGATGGGCAGTTCTTC.

The V gene is TRBV4-3, the J gene TRBJ2-7, with D maybe TRBD2 (6 bases). Germline values: CDR1 LGHNA, CDR2 YSLEER. V was clipped by 4 bases and J by 0 bases, with 19 bases between them. CDR3 size: 17 residues. In DNA, the CDR3 is TGCGCCAGCAGCCGCCTGCCTCGGAGGGCCGACTCCTACGAGCAGTACTTC. This codes for CASSRLPRRADSYEQYF.

The table lists this clone with a few counts. The chain has TRBV6-5 and TRBJ2-7; tentative D call: TRBD2 (5 bases). In germline, CDR1 is MNHEY, CDR2 SVGAGI. This CDR3 comprises 15 residues. V was clipped by 0 bases and J by 5 bases, with 14 bases between them. Here the CDR3 DNA reads TGTGCCAGCAGTTACTCGGCTAGCTTGGTCGACGAGCAGTACTTC. Its translation is CASSYSASLVDEQYF.

This sequence joins TRBV11-2 and TRBJ2-7, with a tentative D call TRBD1 (5 bases). V was shortened by 0 bases and J by 1 base, with 7 bases between the two germline ends. The length of the CDR3 is 14 residues. CDR1 and CDR2 (germline): SGHAT, FQNNGV. Written as DNA, the CDR3 is TGTGCCAGCAGCTTAGAGTCAGGGTCCTACGAGCAGTACTTC. Encoded protein: CASSLESGSYEQYF.

The chain recombines TRBV5-1 with TRBJ2-4; D not resolved. In germline, CDR1 is SGHRS, CDR2 YFSETQ. The CDR3 extends over 14 amino acids. Deletions cut 1 base from V and 4 bases from J, with 9 bases between. The CDR3 reads CASSLFEEKNIQYF. For the CDR3, the DNA is TGCGCCAGCAGCTTGTTCGAGGAGAAAAACATTCAGTACTTC.